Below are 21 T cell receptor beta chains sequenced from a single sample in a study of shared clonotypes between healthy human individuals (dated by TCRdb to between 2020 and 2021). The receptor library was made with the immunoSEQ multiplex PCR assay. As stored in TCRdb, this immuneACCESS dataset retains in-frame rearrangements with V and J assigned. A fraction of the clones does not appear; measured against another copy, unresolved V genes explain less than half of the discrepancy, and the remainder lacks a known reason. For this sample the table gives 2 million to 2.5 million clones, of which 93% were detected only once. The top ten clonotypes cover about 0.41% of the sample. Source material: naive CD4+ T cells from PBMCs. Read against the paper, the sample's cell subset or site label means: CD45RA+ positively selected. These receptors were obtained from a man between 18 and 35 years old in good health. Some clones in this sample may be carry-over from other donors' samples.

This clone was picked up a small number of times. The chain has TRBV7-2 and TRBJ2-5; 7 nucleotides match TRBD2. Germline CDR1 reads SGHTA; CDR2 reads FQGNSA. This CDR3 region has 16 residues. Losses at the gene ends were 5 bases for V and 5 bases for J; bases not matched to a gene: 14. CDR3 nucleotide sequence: TGTGCCAGCAGCAGCCCGGGACTACAGCAATTGGAGACCCAGTACTTC. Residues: CASSSPGLQQLETQYF.

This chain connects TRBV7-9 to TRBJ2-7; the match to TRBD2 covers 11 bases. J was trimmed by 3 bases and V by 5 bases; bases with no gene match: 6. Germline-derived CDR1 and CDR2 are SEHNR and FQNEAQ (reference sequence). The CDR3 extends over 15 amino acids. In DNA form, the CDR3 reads TGTGCCAGCAGCCCCGGGACTAGCGGTCTCTACGAGCAGTACTTC. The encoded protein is CASSPGTSGLYEQYF.

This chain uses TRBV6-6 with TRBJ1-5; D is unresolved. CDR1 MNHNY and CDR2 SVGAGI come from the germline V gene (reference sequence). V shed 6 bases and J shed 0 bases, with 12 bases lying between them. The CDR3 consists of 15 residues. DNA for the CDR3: TGTGCCAGCAGCCATAATATGTATAGCAATCAGCCCCAGCATTTT. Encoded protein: CASSHNMYSNQPQHF.

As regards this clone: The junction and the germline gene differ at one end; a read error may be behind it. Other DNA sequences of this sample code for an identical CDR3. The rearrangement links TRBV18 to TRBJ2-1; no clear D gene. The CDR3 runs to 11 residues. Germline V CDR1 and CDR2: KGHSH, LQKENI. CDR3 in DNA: TGTGCTAGCTCAGAGTACAATGAGCAGTTCTTC. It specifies CASSEYNEQFF.

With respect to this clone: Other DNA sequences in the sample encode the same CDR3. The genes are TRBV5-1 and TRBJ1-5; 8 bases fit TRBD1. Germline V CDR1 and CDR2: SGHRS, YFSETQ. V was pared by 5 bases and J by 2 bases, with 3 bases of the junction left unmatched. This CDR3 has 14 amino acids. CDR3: CASSQGQGNQPQHF. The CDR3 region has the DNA TGCGCCAGCAGTCAGGGACAGGGCAATCAGCCCCAGCATTTT.

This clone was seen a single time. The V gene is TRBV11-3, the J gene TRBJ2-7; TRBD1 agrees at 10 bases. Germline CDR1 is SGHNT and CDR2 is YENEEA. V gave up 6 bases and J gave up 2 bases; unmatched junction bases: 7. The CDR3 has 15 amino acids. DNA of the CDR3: TGTGCCAGCAGTCCATCCGGGACAGGGGCCTACGAGCAGTACTTC. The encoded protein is CASSPSGTGAYEQYF.

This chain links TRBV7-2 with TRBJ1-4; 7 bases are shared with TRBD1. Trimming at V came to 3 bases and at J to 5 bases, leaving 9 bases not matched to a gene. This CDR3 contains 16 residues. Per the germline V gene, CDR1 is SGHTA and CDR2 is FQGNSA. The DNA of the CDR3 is TGTGCCAGCAGCTTGGTAGCCGGGACAGCAAATGAAAAACTGTTTTTT. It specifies CASSLVAGTANEKLFF.

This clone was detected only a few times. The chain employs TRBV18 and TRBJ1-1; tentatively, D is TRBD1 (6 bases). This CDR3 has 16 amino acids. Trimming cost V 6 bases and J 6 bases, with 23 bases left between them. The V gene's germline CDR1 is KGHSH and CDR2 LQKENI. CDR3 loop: CASSLLEAGGGPEAFF. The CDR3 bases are TGTGCCAGCTCTCTGCTAGAGGCGGGGGGCGGGCCTGAAGCTTTCTTT.

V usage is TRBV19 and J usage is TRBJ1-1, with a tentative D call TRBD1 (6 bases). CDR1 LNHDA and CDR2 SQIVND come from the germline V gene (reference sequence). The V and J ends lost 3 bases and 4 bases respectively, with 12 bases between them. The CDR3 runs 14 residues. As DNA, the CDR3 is TGTGCCAGTAGTATGGCAGGGGATCGCACTGAAGCTTTCTTT. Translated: CASSMAGDRTEAFF.

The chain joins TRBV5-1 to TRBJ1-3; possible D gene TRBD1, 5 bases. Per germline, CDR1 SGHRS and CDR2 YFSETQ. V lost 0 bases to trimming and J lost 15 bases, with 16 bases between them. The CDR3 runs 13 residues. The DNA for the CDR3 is TGCGCCAGCAGCTTGGGGGGACGGGACCGCGGATATTTT. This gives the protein CASSLGGRDRGYF.

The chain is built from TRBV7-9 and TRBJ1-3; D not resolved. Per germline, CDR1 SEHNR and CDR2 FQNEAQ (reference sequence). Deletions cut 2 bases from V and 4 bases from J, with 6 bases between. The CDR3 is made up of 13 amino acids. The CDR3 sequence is CASSLSEGNTIYF. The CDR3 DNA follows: TGTGCCAGCAGCTTAAGTGAGGGAAACACCATATATTTT.

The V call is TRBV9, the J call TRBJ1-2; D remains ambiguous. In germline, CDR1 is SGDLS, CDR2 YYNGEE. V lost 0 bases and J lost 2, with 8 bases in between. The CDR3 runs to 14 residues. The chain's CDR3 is CASSVDNTNYGYTF. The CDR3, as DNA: TGTGCCAGCAGCGTAGACAACACGAACTATGGCTACACCTTC.

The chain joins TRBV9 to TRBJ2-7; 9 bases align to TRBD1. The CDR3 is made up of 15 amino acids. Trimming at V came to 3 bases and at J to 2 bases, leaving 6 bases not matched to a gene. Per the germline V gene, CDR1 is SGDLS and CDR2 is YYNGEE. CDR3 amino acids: CASSAGTGTTYEQYF. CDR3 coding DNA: TGTGCCAGCAGCGCCGGGACAGGGACTACCTACGAGCAGTACTTC.

CDR3 bases: TGTGCCAGCAGATCCGGGCCGAGGAATTCACCCCTCCACTTT. The encoded protein is CASRSGPRNSPLHF. The V call is TRBV28, the J call TRBJ1-6, with D uncertain. Trimming stripped 6 bases from V and 7 bases from J, with 13 bases between. Per the germline V gene, CDR1 is MDHEN and CDR2 is SYDVKM. The CDR3 runs to 14 residues.

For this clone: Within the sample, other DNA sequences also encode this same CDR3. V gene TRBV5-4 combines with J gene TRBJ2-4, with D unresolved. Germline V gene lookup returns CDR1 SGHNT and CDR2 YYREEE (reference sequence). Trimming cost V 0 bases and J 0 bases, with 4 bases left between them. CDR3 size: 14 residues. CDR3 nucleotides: TGTGCCAGCAGCTTGGGGGGAGCCAAAAACATTCAGTACTTC. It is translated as CASSLGGAKNIQYF.

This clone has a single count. The CDR3 DNA reads as TGTGCCAGCAGTCCCGGGACAGGGTCTGGGGCCAACGTCCTGACTTTC. Its protein product is CASSPGTGSGANVLTF. The genes are TRBV6-4 and TRBJ2-6; 9 bases agree with TRBD1. The length of the CDR3 is 16 residues. V was clipped by 5 bases and J by 1 base; unmatched bases: 3. Germline V lookup: CDR1 MRHNA, CDR2 SNTAGT.

The CDR3 here is CASSLGPPEAEAFF. For the CDR3, the DNA is TGTGCCAGCAGTTTGGGCCCCCCCGAGGCTGAAGCTTTCTTT. The chain joins TRBV28 to TRBJ1-1; D is undetermined. The germline V gene has CDR1 MDHEN and CDR2 SYDVKM. The CDR3 is 14 residues long. V gave up 3 bases and J gave up 6 bases, with 14 bases separating them.

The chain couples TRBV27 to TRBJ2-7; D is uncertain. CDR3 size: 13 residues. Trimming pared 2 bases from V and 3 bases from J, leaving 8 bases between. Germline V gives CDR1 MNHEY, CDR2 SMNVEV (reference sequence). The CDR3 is CASSLQENYEQYF. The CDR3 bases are TGTGCCAGCAGTTTACAGGAAAACTACGAGCAGTACTTC.

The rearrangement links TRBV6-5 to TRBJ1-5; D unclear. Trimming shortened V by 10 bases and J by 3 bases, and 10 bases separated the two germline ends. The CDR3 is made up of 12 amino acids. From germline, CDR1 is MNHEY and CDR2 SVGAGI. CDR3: CATGYLNQPQHF. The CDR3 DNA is TGTGCCACCGGCTATCTCAATCAGCCCCAGCATTTT.

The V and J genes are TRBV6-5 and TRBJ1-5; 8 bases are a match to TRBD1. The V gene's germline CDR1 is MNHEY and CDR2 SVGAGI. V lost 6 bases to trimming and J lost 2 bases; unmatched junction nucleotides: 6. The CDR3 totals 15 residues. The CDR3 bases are TGTGCCAGCAGGAGACAGGGGTCGGGCAATCAGCCCCAGCATTTT. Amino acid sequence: CASRRQGSGNQPQHF.

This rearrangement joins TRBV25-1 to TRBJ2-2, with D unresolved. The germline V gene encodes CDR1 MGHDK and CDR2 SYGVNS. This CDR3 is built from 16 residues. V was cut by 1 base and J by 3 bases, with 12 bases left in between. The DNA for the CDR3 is TGTGCCAGCAGTGAATCTTCGCCTGCACACACCGGGGAGCTGTTTTTT. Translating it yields CASSESSPAHTGELFF.